These T cell receptor beta chains were read from a single sample in a study of shared clonotypes between healthy human individuals. Repertoires were generated with immunoSEQ multiplex PCR, while TCRdb's copy carries only in-frame clones and drops some. The sample consists of around 1.5 million clones, approximately 98% of them appearing once. Sequencing was carried out using naive CD4+ T cells sorted from blood. These receptors were obtained from a man aged 30 to 39 in good health. Both conserved end residues are part of each CDR3. D genes are given only for firm matches.

TRBJ2-5,TRBV7-2,.,CASSVIPRETQYF
TRBJ2-2,TRBV19,TRBD1,CASSMRTGATAGELFF
TRBJ1-3,TRBV7-2,.,CASSLYGFSGNTIYF
TRBJ2-3,TRBV12-5,TRBD2,CASGLVTSGGTDTQYF
TRBJ2-7,TRBV7-2,TRBD1,CASSSNSGGPYEQYF
TRBJ2-6,TRBV7-2,.,CASSPRHRTGANVLTF
TRBJ2-3,TRBV27,TRBD1,CASRARDRGADTQYF
TRBJ1-3,TRBV6-6,.,CASTLKGKFSGNTIYF
TRBJ2-7,TRBV10-3,TRBD2,CAISESWGGWDDEQYF
TRBJ2-1,TRBV6-1,.,CASGAGNILYEQFF
TRBJ2-3,TRBV19,.,CASSIDWLADSTDTQYF
TRBJ1-4,TRBV5-1,.,CASSLNALNEKLFF
TRBJ1-5,TRBV30,.,CAWSVQEDQPQHF
TRBJ2-7,TRBV28,.,CASSPPGVSSYEQYF
TRBJ2-5,TRBV5-1,.,CASSSDSRETQYF
TRBJ2-3,TRBV28,.,CASSPPHTPDTQYF
TRBJ2-1,TRBV9,.,CASSVGHEQFF
TRBJ2-7,TRBV5-1,.,CASSLGASMGRTSYEQYF
TRBJ2-3,TRBV18,TRBD1,CASSVGQGPDTQYF
TRBJ2-1,TRBV18,TRBD1,CASSPSRGTGGYNEQFF
TRBJ2-1,TRBV19,.,CASSTRLVGNEQFF
TRBJ1-1,TRBV6-5,.,CASSYGAAMNTEAFF
TRBJ2-1,TRBV2,TRBD1,CASSELGQGVGNEQFF
TRBJ1-1,TRBV10-3,TRBD1,CAISSQGGRNTEAFF
TRBJ1-3,TRBV7-9,.,CASSLVAGSGNTIYF
TRBJ2-1,TRBV28,.,CASSSSGVSYNEQFF
TRBJ1-2,TRBV28,.,CASSGPANYGYTF
TRBJ1-2,TRBV5-8,.,CASSARTDYGYTF
TRBJ2-7,TRBV28,.,CASSLLRGEQYF
TRBJ2-2,TRBV6-6,.,CASSYSRGNGELFF
TRBJ2-2,TRBV7-9,.,CASSLAQLRTGELFF
TRBJ2-5,TRBV9,.,CASSPSKGPNSETQYF
TRBJ2-5,TRBV18,.,CASSLSLGSPETQYF
TRBJ2-1,TRBV15,TRBD2,CATSRLAEEEPYNEQFF
TRBJ2-5,TRBV18,.,CASSQPGIETQYF
TRBJ2-3,TRBV18,.,CASSPQGPTTDTQYF
TRBJ1-1,TRBV7-6,TRBD1,CASSRRTGSTEAFF
TRBJ1-3,TRBV7-6,.,CASSVRGSGNTIYF
TRBJ1-1,TRBV28,.,CASLPGHRNTEAFF
TRBJ2-7,TRBV9,.,CASSPRGGPVYEQYF
TRBJ2-2,TRBV28,.,CASSALTGELFF
TRBJ2-7,TRBV11-2,.,CASSLRSGTPTYEQYF
TRBJ2-7,TRBV18,.,CASSPLGGSSYEQYF
TRBJ2-7,TRBV5-3,TRBD1,CARTGDRDFWVVAYEQYF
TRBJ2-4,TRBV25-1,.,CASSEGGLAKNIQYF
TRBJ2-7,TRBV27,TRBD2,CASSSLGGSKAEQYF
TRBJ2-5,TRBV6-5,.,CASSYSTTAETQYF
TRBJ2-3,TRBV6-5,.,CASSYESVTDTQYF
TRBJ1-1,TRBV4-1,.,CASSLDRASEAFF
TRBJ1-1,TRBV5-1,.,CASSLNPAWGTEAFF
TRBJ2-3,TRBV5-5,.,CASSYETDTQYF
TRBJ2-7,TRBV27,TRBD2,CASSLAKGGSYPYEQYF
TRBJ2-1,TRBV28,.,CASSPSPHEQFF
TRBJ2-5,TRBV30,.,CAWTLRGGQETQYF
TRBJ1-2,TRBV25-1,.,CASSESRAGYTF
TRBJ2-1,TRBV28,TRBD2,CASSTGGLAGNEQFF
TRBJ1-1,TRBV28,.,CASSASGGGTEAFF
TRBJ2-1,TRBV5-1,TRBD2,CASSPGLASYNEQFF
TRBJ2-1,TRBV9,TRBD2,CASSAFLVGGGAEQFF
TRBJ1-2,TRBV5-1,.,CASSLGTNRGGYTF